This entry features one T cell receptor (beta chain) sequence. The clone's antigen remains unknown. Per-base quality was not reported, and no clone a single base away is much larger than it. Patients with a history of autoimmune disease or receiving systemic immunosuppression were excluded from the trial. Peripheral blood for TCR sequencing was drawn from every dose cohort at baseline, at cycle 4 day 1 and at cycle 7 day 1. The samples were taken from a phase I, first-in-human, multicenter, open-label dose-escalation trial of ivuxolimab. The trial enrolled adults with locally advanced or metastatic head and neck squamous cell, hepatocellular, melanoma or renal cell carcinoma. Before TCR sequencing, CD4+ T cells and CD8+ T cells were sorted from peripheral blood as separate populations. Cut back by 5 bases and 2 bases, the V and J ends lie 12 bases apart. Reading from cysteine to phenylalanine, the CDR3 counts 14 amino acids. CDR3 DNA only is kept here, 42 bases in frame from base 1. CDR1 and CDR2 (MNHEY, SVGAGI) derive from the germline V gene.

To sequence the TCRbeta CDR3 region, genomic DNA was isolated from the sorted cells. The immunoSEQ Assay was used for sequencing of TCRbeta CDR3 regions. TCRdb provides this immuneACCESS table in a form limited to in-frame rearrangements. Some clones are lacking; in checked studies, under half of them reflect an unresolved V gene, and why the rest are absent is not known. The sample includes roughly 40,000 clones, with 90% observed a single time. The ten biggest clones cover about 5.5% of the sample. The sample is drawn from a study of OX40 agonist ivuxolimab in advanced cancers. For the study in its entirety: The costimulatory receptor OX40 (CD134) was targeted by ivuxolimab, a fully human IgG2 agonistic monoclonal antibody. The point of sequencing TCRbeta in the periphery was to test whether ivuxolimab changed TCR sequence diversity and drove clonal T-cell expansion. Among the roughly 52 dose-escalation patients, some 20 had hepatocellular carcinoma, roughly 15 melanoma, 9 renal cell carcinoma and 9 head and neck cancer. In the dose-escalation cohort, 82.7% of patients were male, and the mean age was roughly 60 years, with a range of roughly 20 to 80. Patients were allowed to have had prior anti-PD-1, anti-PD-L1 or anti-CTLA-4 therapy, and approximately 40% of the dose-escalation patients had been treated with checkpoint inhibitors. Intravenous ivuxolimab was administered to patients every 2 weeks at six dose levels: 0.01, 0.1, 0.3, 1.5, 3 and 10 mg/kg. Partial responses were achieved by three dose-escalation patients, of whom one had hepatocellular carcinoma and two had cutaneous melanoma. The paper describes the monotherapy dose-escalation part (N of about 54 patients) of the phase I trial of ivuxolimab. The full study reports these points: In the 0.1-3.0 mg/kg groups, partial responders were among the patients with the lowest normalized peripheral clonal expansion, particularly in CD8+ T cells. After ivuxolimab, expanded clones were on average more numerous among CD8+ T cells than among CD4+ T cells. Clonal expansion of both CD4+ and CD8+ blood T cells was observed from baseline to week 6 at doses 0.1 to 3.0 mg/kg. Low levels of normalized T-cell clonal expansion were also seen in some patients who did not respond. The antigen specificity of the clonally expanded peripheral T cells was not determined.

Source: CD4+ or CD8+ T cells sorted from blood, taken in a trial of the OX40 agonist ivuxolimab. The chain is made from TRBV6-5 and TRBJ1-2; no D gene call is confident. This TCR came from an adult with an advanced solid tumor such as melanoma, head and neck, liver or kidney cancer. Here is the DNA: TGTGCCAGCAGTCGGACGGGTTCAAACTATGGCTACACCTTC. Protein translation: CASSRTGSNYGYTF.